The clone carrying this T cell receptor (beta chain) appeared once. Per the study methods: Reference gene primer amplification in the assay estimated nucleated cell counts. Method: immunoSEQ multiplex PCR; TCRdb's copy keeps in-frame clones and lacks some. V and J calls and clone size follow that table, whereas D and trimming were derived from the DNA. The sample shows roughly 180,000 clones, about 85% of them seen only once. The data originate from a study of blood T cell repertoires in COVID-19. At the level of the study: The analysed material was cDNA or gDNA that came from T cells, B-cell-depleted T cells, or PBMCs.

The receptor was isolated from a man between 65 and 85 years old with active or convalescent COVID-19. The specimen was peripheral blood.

As DNA, the CDR3 is TGTGCCAGCAGGGGGGGTTCACCCCTCCACTTT. Translated, it gives CASRGGSPLHF. The chain joins TRBV6-5 to TRBJ1-6, with TRBD1 as a possible D gene (5 bases). The ends were cut back, 6 bases at V and 9 bases at J, with 6 bases in the middle. Germline lookup yields CDR1 MNHEY and CDR2 SVGAGI. The CDR3 extends over 11 amino acids.